The 20 T cell receptor beta chains listed next were all sequenced from one sample in a study of T-cell reconstitution after alpha-beta-depleted transplantation in children. Preparing the TCRbeta library involved the use of unique molecular identifiers. TCRdb independently ran MiXCR on the PCR reads; one entry per CDR3 protein. The sample records just under 350,000 distinct CDR3 sequences, under 20% being singletons. Here the sequenced sample was PBMCs, mostly from graft donor cells, taken 360 days after TCRalphabeta/CD19-depleted stem cell transplant. These receptors came from a male patient between 2 and 10 years old who had a stem cell transplant for acute lymphoblastic leukemia, so the T cells may come from the graft donor.

The V and J genes are TRBV10-3 and TRBJ2-3; TRBD2 matches 13 bases. Per germline, CDR1 ENHRY and CDR2 SYGVKD. J was trimmed by 5 bases and V by 4 bases; bases with no gene match: 0. The CDR3 length is 14 residues. CDR3 loop: CAISGLAGGDTQYF. CDR3 nucleotide sequence: TGTGCCATCAGTGGACTAGCGGGAGGAGATACGCAGTATTTT.

This chain connects TRBV7-9 to TRBJ2-1; D call uncertain. V gave up 2 bases and J gave up 5 bases, with 16 bases separating them. CDR1 is SEHNR and CDR2 is FQNEAQ in the germline V gene (reference sequence). The CDR3 runs to 16 residues. DNA for the CDR3: TGTGCCAGCAGCTTATGGCCTTTGGGTTCGCACAATGAGCAGTTCTTC. Translating gives CASSLWPLGSHNEQFF.

The chain recombines TRBV20-1 with TRBJ2-5, with TRBD2 matching 9 bases. Germline trimming cut 3 bases from V and 2 bases from J; bases unmatched to any gene: 22. From germline, CDR1 is DFQATT and CDR2 SNEGSKA (reference sequence). The CDR3 has 20 amino acids. CDR3 in DNA: TGCAGTGCTAGTGGGTCCCCAGATGGAGCTAGCGGGATGTGGCAAGAGACCCAGTACTTC. Its protein product is CSASGSPDGASGMWQETQYF.

The V call is TRBV25-1, the J call TRBJ2-3; the D gene is possibly TRBD1 (6 bases). The ends were cut back, 11 bases at V and 0 bases at J, with 15 bases in the middle. The CDR3 has 14 residues. Germline values: CDR1 MGHDK, CDR2 SYGVNS. CDR3: CAAGSGVSTDTQYF. In DNA form, the CDR3 reads TGTGCCGCCGGGTCAGGGGTCAGCACAGATACGCAGTATTTT.

The V gene is TRBV12-3 or TRBV12-4, the J gene TRBJ1-5; maybe TRBD1 (6 bases). The V end lost 5 bases, the J end lost 3 bases, and 11 bases lay between the germline ends. CDR3 size: 14 residues. CDR3 region: CASSPGTLNQPQHF. The DNA of the CDR3 is TGTGCCAGCAGTCCCGGGACACTCAATCAGCCCCAGCATTTT.

In DNA form, the CDR3 reads TGTGCCTGGAACGGGGTCGCAGCTGGCTACAATGAGCAGTTCTTC. It codes for CAWNGVAAGYNEQFF. The rearrangement uses TRBV30 and TRBJ2-1; D may be TRBD2 (5 bases). The CDR3 has 15 amino acids. The germline V and J ends were trimmed by 4 bases and 3 bases, with 16 bases remaining between them. In germline, CDR1 is GTSNPN, CDR2 SVGIG (reference sequence).

The gene calls are TRBV10-2 and TRBJ2-6; D is possibly TRBD1 (6 bases). V dropped 5 bases and J dropped 2 bases, with 16 bases sitting between them. Germline CDR1 is WSHSY and CDR2 is SAAADI. The CDR3 runs to 17 residues. The CDR3 nucleotides read TGCGCCAGCAGTCGAGACCCACGACAGGCTGGGGCCAACGTCCTGACTTTC. Its translation is CASSRDPRQAGANVLTF.

CDR3 residues: CSAHVGHWSTYEQYF. CDR3 nucleotide sequence: TGCAGTGCTCACGTCGGCCATTGGTCCACCTACGAGCAGTACTTC. The rearrangement links TRBV20-1 to TRBJ2-7; D call uncertain. The V gene lost 5 bases and the J gene lost 2 bases, with 19 bases spanning the gap. Germline CDR1 DFQATT, CDR2 SNEGSKA (reference sequence). The CDR3 sequence is 15 residues long.

This clonotype was picked up a small number of times. The V call is TRBV5-6, the J call TRBJ2-5; no clear D. This CDR3 has 11 residues. Germline V CDR1 and CDR2: SGHDT, YYEEEE. Trimming stripped 3 bases from V and 7 bases from J, with 7 bases between. The CDR3 loop reads CASSSEVTQYF. CDR3 bases: TGTGCCAGCAGCTCCGAGGTGACCCAGTACTTC.

This clonotype was picked up a small number of times. This chain uses TRBV12-3 or TRBV12-4 with TRBJ2-1, with 9 positions matching TRBD1. J gave up 0 bases and V 5 bases, and 11 bases lay outside the gene matches. The CDR3 is 18 residues long. This chain's CDR3 is CASSAGQGEWVSYNEQFF. Written as DNA, the CDR3 is TGTGCCAGCAGTGCGGGACAGGGAGAATGGGTCTCCTACAATGAGCAGTTCTTC.

There are many counts of this clonotype. The rearrangement joins TRBV28 to TRBJ2-7; D is undetermined. This CDR3 contains 15 residues. V gave up 2 bases and J gave up 2 bases, with 13 bases separating them. Germline V gene sequence: CDR1 MDHEN, CDR2 SYDVKM. CDR3 nucleotide sequence: TGTGCCAGCAGTTTAGGGTTGACGTATACCTACGAGCAGTACTTC. As protein: CASSLGLTYTYEQYF.

This chain links TRBV28 with TRBJ2-1, with D perhaps matching TRBD2 (6 bases). The V gene lost 0 bases and the J gene lost 2 bases, with 8 bases spanning the gap. The CDR3 consists of 15 residues. Germline-derived CDR1 and CDR2 are MDHEN and SYDVKM. CDR3 in amino acids: CASSLWGLPYNEQFF. CDR3 nucleotides: TGTGCCAGCAGTTTATGGGGACTTCCCTACAATGAGCAGTTCTTC.

In this sample, this clonotype turned up a few times. The chain recombines TRBV20-1 with TRBJ2-1, with TRBD2 as a possible D gene (6 bases). Trimming pared 1 base from V and 8 bases from J, leaving 15 bases between. In germline, CDR1 is DFQATT, CDR2 SNEGSKA (reference sequence). This CDR3 comprises 14 residues. CDR3 DNA sequence: TGCAGTGCTAGAGTAGTTGGCGGGACGGATGAGCAGTTCTTC. Its protein is CSARVVGGTDEQFF.

This chain joins TRBV6-5 and TRBJ2-2; 9 bases match TRBD1. Trimming took 2 bases from V and 2 from J; bases not matched to a gene: 9. Germline V CDR1 and CDR2: MNHEY, SVGAGI. This CDR3 is built from 18 residues. The CDR3 is CASSYVGQGRGNTGELFF. CDR3 DNA sequence: TGTGCCAGCAGTTACGTTGGACAGGGGAGAGGAAACACCGGGGAGCTGTTTTTT.

This clonotype was counted a few times. The chain is built from TRBV29-1 and TRBJ2-1; 9 bases are shared with TRBD1. The CDR3 is made up of 13 amino acids. Losses at the gene ends were 4 bases for V and 7 bases for J; bases not matched to a gene: 5. Looked up from germline, CDR1 is SQVTM and CDR2 is ANQGSEA. The CDR3 bases are TGCAGCGTTGGGGGACAGGGTAAGAATGAGCAGTTCTTC. Translated, it gives CSVGGQGKNEQFF.

This clonotype has a handful of counts. The chain couples TRBV9 to TRBJ2-5, with unresolved D. Trimming removed 0 bases at V and 5 bases at J, with 17 bases between. CDR1 and CDR2 from the germline V gene are SGDLS and YYNGEE. The CDR3 totals 16 residues. Here the CDR3 DNA reads TGTGCCAGCAGCGTAGCTGAAAGAGGTGGTCGGGAGACCCAGTACTTC. Encoded protein: CASSVAERGGRETQYF.

This clonotype was seen a few times. V and J are TRBV5-1 and TRBJ2-7; no clear D. Trimming cost V 2 bases and J 3 bases, with 9 bases left between them. The length of the CDR3 is 13 residues. CDR1 is SGHRS, CDR2 YFSETQ, per germline. The CDR3 DNA is TGCGCCAGCAGCTTTTCGGCGATCTACGAGCAGTACTTC. It yields the protein CASSFSAIYEQYF.

This clonotype showed up many times. The chain joins TRBV20-1 to TRBJ1-4; weak D call: TRBD1 (6 bases). Germline-derived CDR1 and CDR2 are DFQATT and SNEGSKA (reference sequence). Trimming shortened V by 3 bases and J by 2 bases, and 16 bases separated the two germline ends. This CDR3 has 16 residues. The DNA of the CDR3 is TGCAGTGCTAGGTCCCCCTGGGGGCGGACTAATGAAAAACTGTTTTTT. Translated: CSARSPWGRTNEKLFF.

The chain joins TRBV10-3 to TRBJ2-2; no reliable D call. This CDR3 spans 14 amino acids. The V end was cut by 6 bases, the J end by 1 base, with 9 bases between. Germline V gene lookup returns CDR1 ENHRY and CDR2 SYGVKD. CDR3 DNA: TGTGCCATCAGGGACGGCTTGAACACCGGGGAGCTGTTTTTT. Its protein product is CAIRDGLNTGELFF.

This clonotype turned up a few times. V usage is TRBV12-3 or TRBV12-4 and J usage is TRBJ2-1, with D perhaps matching TRBD2 (5 bases). CDR3 length: 15 amino acids. V dropped 3 bases and J dropped 6 bases, with 15 bases sitting between them. CDR3 in amino acids: CASSFWSLGGNEQFF. CDR3 sequence (DNA): TGTGCCAGCAGTTTTTGGAGCCTAGGAGGCAATGAGCAGTTCTTC.